This T cell receptor beta chain was observed in a study of shared clonotypes between healthy human individuals. Study information: A couple of female and three male donors aged 18 to 49 were enrolled. Donors had three CD4 naive, three CD4 memory, two CD8 naive and one CD8 memory plate apiece.

General study points: Naive CD4 clonotype sharing across a few donors was approximately 5%.

Worth noting for this clone: Its antigen remains unidentified.

Sequencing was performed with immunoSEQ multiplex PCR; in TCRdb, only in-frame clones are kept and a portion is missing. The sample includes about 2 million clones, about 95% of them seen just once. The CDR3 has 14 residues. Looked up from germline, CDR1 is MNHEY and CDR2 is SMNVEV (reference sequence). Trimming took off 0 bases at V and 8 bases at J, with 13 bases between the two ends. The sequence was collected from a man younger than 35 in good health. The sample consisted of naive CD4+ T cells sorted from blood. Noted subset: CD45RA+ positively selected. This chain links TRBV27 with TRBJ1-1; maybe TRBD1 (5 bases). The CDR3 region has the DNA TGTGCCAGCAGTTTATCGGGGACTGGCGGCGAAGCTTTCTTT. This encodes CASSLSGTGGEAFF.